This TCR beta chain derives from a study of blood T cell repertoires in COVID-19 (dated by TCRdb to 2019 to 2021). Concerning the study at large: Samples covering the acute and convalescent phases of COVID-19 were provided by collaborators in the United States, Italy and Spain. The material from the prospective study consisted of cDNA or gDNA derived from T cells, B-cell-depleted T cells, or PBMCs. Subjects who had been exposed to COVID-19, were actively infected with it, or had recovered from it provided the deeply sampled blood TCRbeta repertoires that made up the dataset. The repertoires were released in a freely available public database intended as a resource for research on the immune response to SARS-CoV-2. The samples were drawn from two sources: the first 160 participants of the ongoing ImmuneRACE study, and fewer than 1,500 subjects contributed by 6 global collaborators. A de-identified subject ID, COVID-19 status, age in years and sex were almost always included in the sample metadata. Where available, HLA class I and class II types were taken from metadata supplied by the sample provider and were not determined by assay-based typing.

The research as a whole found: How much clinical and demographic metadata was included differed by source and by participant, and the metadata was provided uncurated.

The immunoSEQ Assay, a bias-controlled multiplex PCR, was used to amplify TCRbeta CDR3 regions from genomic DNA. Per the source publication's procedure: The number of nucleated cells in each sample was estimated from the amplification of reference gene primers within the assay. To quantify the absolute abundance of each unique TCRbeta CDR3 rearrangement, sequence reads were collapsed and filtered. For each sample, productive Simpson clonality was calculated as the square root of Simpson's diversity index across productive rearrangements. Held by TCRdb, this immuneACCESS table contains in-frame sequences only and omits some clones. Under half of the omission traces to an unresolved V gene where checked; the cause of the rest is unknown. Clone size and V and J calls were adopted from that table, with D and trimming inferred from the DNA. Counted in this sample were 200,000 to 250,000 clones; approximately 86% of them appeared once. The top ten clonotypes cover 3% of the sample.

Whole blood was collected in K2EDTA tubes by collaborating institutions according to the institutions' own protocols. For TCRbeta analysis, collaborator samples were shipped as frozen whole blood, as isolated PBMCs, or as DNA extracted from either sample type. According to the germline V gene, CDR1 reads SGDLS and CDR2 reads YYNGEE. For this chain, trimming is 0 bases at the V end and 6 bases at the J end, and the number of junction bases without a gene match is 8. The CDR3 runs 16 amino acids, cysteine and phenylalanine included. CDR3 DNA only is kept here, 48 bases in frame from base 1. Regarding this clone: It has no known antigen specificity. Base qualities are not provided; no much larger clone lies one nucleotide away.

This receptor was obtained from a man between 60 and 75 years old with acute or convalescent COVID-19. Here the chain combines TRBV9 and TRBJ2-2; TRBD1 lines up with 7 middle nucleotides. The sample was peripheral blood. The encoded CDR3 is CASSVGVRGSAGELFF. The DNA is TGTGCCAGCAGCGTAGGGGTCAGGGGGAGCGCCGGGGAGCTGTTTTTT.